This T cell receptor (beta chain) was recovered during a study of spatial heterogeneity in lung cancer. The overall study: Beta-chain sequences consistently outnumbered alpha-chain sequences in detection.

The sample holds a few counts of this clonotype. TCRdb reanalysed the 5' RACE reads using MiXCR and keeps one entry per CDR3 protein. The sample has some 85,000 distinct CDR3 sequences; approximately 20% are singletons. Time point given: sample taken at primary tumor resection. Unsorted samples of tumor, nontumor lung or frozen PBMC had their whole RNA sequenced. Trimming removed 0 bases from V and 3 bases from J, with 7 bases in between. The CDR3 is 14 residues long. The V gene's germline CDR1 is SGHVS and CDR2 FNYEAQ. The input for sequencing was PBMCs, taken at surgery. J is TRBJ2-3 and V is TRBV7-6, with D perhaps TRBD2 (6 bases). The source of this sequence is a male donor with early-stage non-small cell lung cancer. The CDR3 DNA reads as TGTGCCAGCAGCTTAGCGCGGGGAACAGATACGCAGTATTTT. As protein: CASSLARGTDTQYF.